This TCR beta chain was identified in a study of blood T cells in healthy people across ages. Together with a sample-barcoded 5' primer, a J-beta primer mix was included in a second PCR lasting about 7 to 12 cycles. TCRdb itself ran the 5' RACE reads through MiXCR, one entry per CDR3 protein. The sample carries 800,000 to 1,300,000 distinct CDR3 sequences, roughly a quarter recorded once. The CDR3 extends over 16 amino acids. The junction had 2 bases not matched to a gene; V was cut back by 1 base and J by 1 base. The V gene's germline CDR1 is MGHRA and CDR2 YSYEKL. These data also formed part of another study, on T cells of mothers and their children.

The clonotype originates from a girl between 2 and 10 years old in good health. The chain employs TRBV4-1 and TRBJ2-1; 9 nucleotides line up with TRBD2. Sequenced input: blood. The CDR3: CASSQVLAGSYNEQFF. The CDR3 nucleotides are TGCGCCAGCAGCCAAGTTCTAGCGGGGTCCTACAATGAGCAGTTCTTC.